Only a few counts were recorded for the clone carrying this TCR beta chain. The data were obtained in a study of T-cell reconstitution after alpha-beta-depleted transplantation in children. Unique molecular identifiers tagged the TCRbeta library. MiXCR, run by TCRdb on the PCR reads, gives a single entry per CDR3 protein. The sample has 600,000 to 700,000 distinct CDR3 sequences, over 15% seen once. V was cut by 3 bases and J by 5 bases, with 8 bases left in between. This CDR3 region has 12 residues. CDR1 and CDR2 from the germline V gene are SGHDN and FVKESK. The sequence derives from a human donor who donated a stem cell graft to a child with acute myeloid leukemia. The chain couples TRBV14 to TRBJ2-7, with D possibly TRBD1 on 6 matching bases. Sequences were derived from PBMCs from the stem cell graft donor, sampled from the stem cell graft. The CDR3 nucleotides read TGTGCCAGCAGCCAGTACAGGGACGAGCAGTACTTC. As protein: CASSQYRDEQYF.